The clone carrying this TCR beta chain was counted only a few times. This entry comes from a study of response to subunit inactivated influenza vaccine. TCRdb analysed the RT-PCR reads with MiXCR anew, one entry per CDR3 protein. The data contain 450,000 to 600,000 distinct CDR3 sequences, about 8% of them singletons. The V end lost 5 bases, the J end lost 2 bases, and 13 bases lay between the germline ends. The CDR3 length is 14 residues. Germline CDR1 and CDR2: KGHSH and LQKENI. The sequence derives from a man between 50 and 75 years old who received an inactivated influenza vaccine. The sequenced sample was PBMCs from blood, obtained about 24 months after vaccination. The chain uses TRBV18 and TRBJ2-7, with D possibly matching TRBD2 (6 bases). The CDR3 DNA follows: TGTGCCAGCTCAGGTCCGGGACTCACCTACGAGCAGTACTTC. This gives the protein CASSGPGLTYEQYF.